This section outlines one T cell receptor (beta chain) sequence together with its context. Its antigen is currently not known. No much larger clone is present one base from it, and per-base qualities are unavailable. Its CDR3 holds 14 amino acids, cysteine through phenylalanine. Just the 42-base CDR3 DNA is kept, in frame starting at base 1. Sequences MDHEN (CDR1) and SYDVKM (CDR2) are obtained from the germline V gene. V and J lose 9 bases and 4 bases, and a span of 19 bases separates them. This sample was included in a study of T cell repertoires in cytomegalovirus infection (dated by TCRdb to the late 2010s). The study in broad terms: The HLA type of each donor mattered for the analysis, because public TCR beta signatures pointed to carriage of CMV infection along with the matching HLA type.

Findings and caveats that apply to the study as a whole: In both this cohort and an independent cohort of 352 donors, the cumulative frequency of public TCR beta family members distinguished carriers of CMV infection plus the relevant HLA type. The ex vivo response was dominated by HLA-C-restricted CMV-specific TCR beta clonotypes, which also provided the single most frequent clonotype in two of eight donors.

This sample was sequenced with an Illumina HiSeq 1500. Using fastp at Q25 and MiXCR, TCRdb reprocessed the public reads and kept productive beta chains. Every entry covers one CDR3 protein and lists the most common genes and DNA from its rows. The sample table records a few hundred thousand distinct CDR3 sequences; approximately 22% of these occur just once. The leading ten clones occupy 15% to 20% of the sample. The sequence links TRBV28 to TRBJ2-7, with a weak D call of TRBD2 (7 bases match). The clonotype was recovered from a human donor in good health (CMV status not recorded). Some clones in this sample may be carry-over from other donors' samples. The source material was CD8+ T cells from PBMCs. The CDR3 reads as follows: CASNGGGADYEQYF. The nucleotides read TGTGCCAGTAATGGGGGGGGCGCGGATTACGAGCAGTACTTC. The CDR3, completed at both ends by the reference TRBV28 and TRBJ2-7 genes, gives the full variable domain DVKVTQSSRYLVKRTGEKVFLECVQDMDHENMFWYRQDPGLGLRLIYFSYDVKMKEKGDIPEGYSVSREKKERFSLILESASTNQTSMYLCASNGGGADYEQYFGPGTRLTVT.